The present TCR beta chain was sequenced within a study of blood T cell repertoires in COVID-19. Some clones are missing from TCRdb's copy, which holds only in-frame ones; the method was immunoSEQ multiplex PCR. There are about 350,000 clones in the sample; about nine tenths occur only once, and over 0.9% lies in the top ten. Germline V gives CDR1 SGHTA, CDR2 FQGTGA. The CDR3 sequence is 17 residues long. Trimming stripped 3 bases from V and 0 bases from J, with 17 bases between. This sequence originates from a woman aged 30 to 39 who had been exposed to COVID-19. The sample comprised PBMCs or T cells enriched from blood (not recorded which). The chain joins TRBV7-3 to TRBJ1-1, with unresolved D. CDR3 sequence: CASSFQPRRELNTEAFF. The CDR3 coding sequence is TGTGCCAGCAGCTTTCAACCAAGAAGGGAGCTGAACACTGAAGCTTTCTTT.